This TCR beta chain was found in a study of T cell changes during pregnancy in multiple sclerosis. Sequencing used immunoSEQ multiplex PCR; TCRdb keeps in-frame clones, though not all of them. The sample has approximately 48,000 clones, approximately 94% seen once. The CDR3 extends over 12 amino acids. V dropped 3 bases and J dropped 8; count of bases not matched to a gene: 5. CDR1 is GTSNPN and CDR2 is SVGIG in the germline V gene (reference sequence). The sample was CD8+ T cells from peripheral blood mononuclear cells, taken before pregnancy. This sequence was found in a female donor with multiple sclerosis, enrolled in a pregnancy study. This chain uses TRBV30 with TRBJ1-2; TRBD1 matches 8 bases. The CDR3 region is CAWSQGARGYTF. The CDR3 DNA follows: TGTGCCTGGAGCCAGGGGGCGCGGGGCTACACCTTC.